The next 11 T cell receptor beta chains were all read from a single sample in a study of preoperative IRX-2 immunotherapy in early breast cancer. The treatment was: preoperative locoregional IRX-2 cytokine immunotherapy. Assay used: immunoSEQ multiplex PCR; TCRdb lists only in-frame clones, some missing. Here the sample spans approximately 98,000 clones, roughly 90% being singletons. Sequences were derived from tumor tissue, sampled after IRX-2 immunotherapy. The receptors derive from a human donor with breast cancer.

The chain carries TRBV11-3 and TRBJ1-3, with no clear D. The V gene lost 3 bases and the J gene lost 4 bases, with 16 bases spanning the gap. This CDR3 has 16 amino acids. Looked up from germline, CDR1 is SGHNT and CDR2 is YENEEA. The CDR3 spells CASSLEPRAGGNTIYF. The CDR3 nucleotides are TGTGCCAGCAGCTTGGAACCGCGGGCAGGCGGAAACACCATATATTTT.

The rearrangement joins TRBV5-1 to TRBJ1-5, with D maybe TRBD1 (6 bases). The ends were cut back, 4 bases at V and 3 bases at J, with 11 bases in the middle. The CDR3 runs to 14 residues. The germline gives CDR1 SGHRS, CDR2 YFSETQ. CDR3 DNA: TGCGCCAGCAGCGGGGGGGGCATCAATCAGCCCCAGCATTTT. Its translation: CASSGGGINQPQHF. The whole variable domain, filled in from reference TRBV5-1 and TRBJ1-5, reads KAGVTQTPRYLIKTRGQQVTLSCSPISGHRSVSWYQQTPGQGLQFLFEYFSETQRNKGNFPGRFSGRQFSNSRSEMNVSTLELGDSALYLCASSGGGINQPQHFGDGTRLSIL.

This chain links TRBV30 with TRBJ2-7, with D possibly being TRBD2 (5 bases). From germline, CDR1 is GTSNPN and CDR2 SVGIG (reference sequence). The CDR3 extends over 11 amino acids. V lost 1 base to trimming and J lost 12 bases, with 13 bases between them. The CDR3 loop reads CAWSGEGRRYF. CDR3 nucleotide sequence: TGTGCCTGGAGTGGAGAGGGAAGACGGTACTTC.

The chain is built from TRBV10-2 and TRBJ1-2; D is possibly TRBD1 (5 bases). Trimming removed 3 bases at V and 1 base at J, with 12 bases between. The CDR3 consists of 15 residues. CDR1 WSHSY and CDR2 SAAADI come from the germline V gene. The chain's CDR3 is CASSDETAHNYGYTF. In DNA form, the CDR3 reads TGCGCCAGCAGTGATGAGACAGCTCATAACTATGGCTACACCTTC.

This clone was counted between two and nine times. The V gene is TRBV11-3, the J gene TRBJ2-7; a weak D match, TRBD1 (6 bases). Germline CDR1 SGHNT, CDR2 YENEEA. This CDR3 spans 16 amino acids. V was pared by 5 bases and J by 0 bases, with 17 bases between. In DNA, the CDR3 is TGTGCCAGCAGCCCGGGCCGGGACAAGAGCTCCTACGAGCAGTACTTC. Translating gives CASSPGRDKSSYEQYF.

This chain uses TRBV11-1 with TRBJ1-5, with D possibly matching TRBD1 (5 bases). The CDR3 covers 17 residues. Germline-derived CDR1 and CDR2 are SGHAT and FQDESV (reference sequence). V lost 5 bases and J 4 bases, leaving 21 bases between the germline ends. CDR3 region: CASSGTGGSVGNQPQHF. The CDR3 nucleotides are TGTGCCAGCAGCGGAACCGGGGGATCGGTAGGTAATCAGCCCCAGCATTTT.

The chain joins TRBV19 to TRBJ1-1, with a weak D call TRBD1 (6 bases). The CDR3 has 13 amino acids. Trimming cost V 7 bases and J 3 bases, with 12 bases left between them. Per the germline V gene, CDR1 is LNHDA and CDR2 is SQIVND (reference sequence). CDR3 amino acids: CASKDSSHTEAFF. CDR3 nucleotide sequence: TGTGCCAGTAAGGACAGCAGTCACACTGAAGCTTTCTTT.

V gene TRBV5-1 combines with J gene TRBJ1-4; D perhaps matches TRBD1 (5 bases). V lost 4 bases, J lost 7 bases, and 17 bases lay in between. The CDR3 runs to 15 residues. Per germline, CDR1 SGHRS and CDR2 YFSETQ. The CDR3 DNA is TGCGCCAGCAGCCCCGTCCGGGACGGAACTGAAAAACTGTTTTTT. Translation gives CASSPVRDGTEKLFF.

The rearrangement links TRBV10-2 to TRBJ2-1; 10 nucleotides line up with TRBD2. The CDR3 has 16 amino acids. J lost 1 base, V lost 3 bases, and 3 bases had no gene match. Per germline, CDR1 WSHSY and CDR2 SAAADI. The CDR3 region is CASSDLLAGSYNEQFF. The DNA of the CDR3 is TGCGCCAGCAGTGATCTACTAGCGGGGTCCTACAATGAGCAGTTCTTC.

The V call is TRBV5-1, the J call TRBJ1-3; D gene uncertain. The V end lost 1 base, the J end lost 4 bases, and 15 bases lay between the germline ends. CDR3 size: 16 residues. In germline, CDR1 is SGHRS, CDR2 YFSETQ. DNA of the CDR3: TGCGCCAGCAGCTTGTTGAGCGTCCAGCTCGGAAACACCATATATTTT. Its translation: CASSLLSVQLGNTIYF.

The V and J genes are TRBV19 and TRBJ1-1, with TRBD1 matching 12 bases. CDR1 and CDR2 (germline): LNHDA, SQIVND (reference sequence). V was clipped by 6 bases and J by 6 bases; unmatched bases: 14. This CDR3 region has 17 residues. In DNA, the CDR3 is TGTGCCAGTAGGTCTCGGGGGACAGGGGGCCAGAAACCTGAAGCTTTCTTT. This codes for CASRSRGTGGQKPEAFF.